The entry below gives a single T cell receptor (beta chain) sequence along with its context. Its antigen remains unidentified. The sample is drawn from a study of cytomegalovirus exposure and HLA in healthy donors. Study-wide background: A previous analysis identified around 120 million unique TCR beta sequences derived from some 170 million T cells. Study-wide points: The majority of TCR sequences were rare, yet some public TCRs appeared in many donors.

Researchers ran the PCR with 60 Vbeta and 13 Jbeta primers. Some clones are missing from TCRdb's copy, which holds only in-frame ones; the method was immunoSEQ multiplex PCR. The sample holds 95,000 to 150,000 clones, approximately 10% seen once. CDR1 is GTSNPN, CDR2 SVGIG, per germline (reference sequence). After removal of 2 bases from V and 3 bases from J, the junction contained 8 bases not matched to a gene. The CDR3 totals 16 residues. The chain carries TRBV30 and TRBJ2-3; 10 bases fit TRBD2. The clonotype was recovered from a woman aged 18 to 35 in good health and CMV-seropositive. The sample was PBMCs. DNA of the CDR3: TGTGCCTGGAGTTTCCTGAGCGGGAGGGGGACAGATACGCAGTATTTT. Amino acids: CAWSFLSGRGTDTQYF.